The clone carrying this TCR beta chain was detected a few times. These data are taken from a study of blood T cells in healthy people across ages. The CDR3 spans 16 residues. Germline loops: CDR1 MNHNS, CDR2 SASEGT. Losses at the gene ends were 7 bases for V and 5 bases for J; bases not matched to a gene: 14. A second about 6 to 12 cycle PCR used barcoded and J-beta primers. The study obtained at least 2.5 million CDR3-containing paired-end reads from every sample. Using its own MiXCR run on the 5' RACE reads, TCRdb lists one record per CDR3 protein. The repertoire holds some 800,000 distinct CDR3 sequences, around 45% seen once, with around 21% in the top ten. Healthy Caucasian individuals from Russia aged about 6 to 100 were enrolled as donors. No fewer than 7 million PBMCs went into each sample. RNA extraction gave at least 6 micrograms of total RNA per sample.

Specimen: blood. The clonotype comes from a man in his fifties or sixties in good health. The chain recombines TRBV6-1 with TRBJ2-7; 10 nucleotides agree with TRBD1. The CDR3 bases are TGTGCCAGCACTCCCCTACTGACAGGGGGCTTAAACGAGCAGTACTTC. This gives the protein CASTPLLTGGLNEQYF.